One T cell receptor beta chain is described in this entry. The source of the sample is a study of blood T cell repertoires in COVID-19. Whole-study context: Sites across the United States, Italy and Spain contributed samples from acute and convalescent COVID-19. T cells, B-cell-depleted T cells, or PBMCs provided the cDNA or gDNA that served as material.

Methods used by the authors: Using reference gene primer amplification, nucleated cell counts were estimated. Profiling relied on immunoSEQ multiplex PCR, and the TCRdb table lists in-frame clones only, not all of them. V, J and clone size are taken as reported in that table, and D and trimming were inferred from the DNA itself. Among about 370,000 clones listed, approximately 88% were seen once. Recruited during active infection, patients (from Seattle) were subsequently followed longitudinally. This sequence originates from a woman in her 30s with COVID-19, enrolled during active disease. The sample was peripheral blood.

In DNA form, the CDR3 reads TGTGCCCTGGGGACAGGGGCGGACTATGGCTACACCTTC. Its protein is CALGTGADYGYTF. V usage is TRBV10-3 and J usage is TRBJ1-2, with TRBD1 matching over 10 bases. CDR1 is ENHRY, CDR2 SYGVKD, per germline. This CDR3 comprises 13 residues. Trimming cost V 11 bases and J 3 bases; bases outside gene matches: 6.